This passage covers 12 T cell receptor beta chains from one sample sequenced in a study of T cell changes during pregnancy in multiple sclerosis. Here immunoSEQ multiplex PCR was the method, and the copy in TCRdb shows in-frame clones only, minus some. The data hold tens of thousands of clones, with 92% observed a single time. The specimen comprised peripheral blood, sampled in the second trimester of pregnancy. These receptors were collected from a female donor in good health, enrolled as a control in a pregnancy study.

The J gene is TRBJ1-2, the V gene TRBV5-6; TRBD1 agrees at 7 bases. Germline V CDR1 and CDR2: SGHDT, YYEEEE. This CDR3 has 15 amino acids. V shed 3 bases and J 4 bases; nucleotides not matched to a gene: 9. The CDR3 reads CASSYYGTVLYGYTF. CDR3 DNA sequence: TGTGCCAGCAGCTACTATGGGACAGTGCTCTATGGCTACACCTTC.

The rearrangement uses TRBV28 and TRBJ2-7; D perhaps matches TRBD1 (5 bases). From germline, CDR1 is MDHEN and CDR2 SYDVKM. The CDR3 has 14 amino acids. V was shortened by 8 bases and J by 0 bases, with 14 bases between the two germline ends. The CDR3 region has the DNA TGTGCCAGCCAAGGGGTCATAAGCTCCTACGAGCAGTACTTC. Its protein is CASQGVISSYEQYF.

The DNA of the CDR3 is TGTGCCAGCAAGAGGACAGGGGCTACTGAAGCTTTCTTT. Its protein product is CASKRTGATEAFF. This sequence joins TRBV6-6 and TRBJ1-1; 9 bases line up with TRBD1. V dropped 7 bases and J dropped 5; count of bases not matched to a gene: 5. From germline, CDR1 is MNHNY and CDR2 SVGAGI (reference sequence). This CDR3 spans 13 amino acids.

CDR3 bases: TGTGCCATCAGTGCAGGACTAGCGGACAATGAGCAGTTCTTC. The encoded protein is CAISAGLADNEQFF. The chain links TRBV10-3 to TRBJ2-1; 10 bases are a match to TRBD2. Trimming cost V 4 bases and J 5 bases; bases outside gene matches: 2. The length of the CDR3 is 14 residues. Germline V CDR1 and CDR2: ENHRY, SYGVKD.

CDR3 DNA sequence: TGTGCCAGCTCACCCGGGACTAGCGGGTGGGGTGAGCAGTTCTTC. Amino acid sequence: CASSPGTSGWGEQFF. The chain couples TRBV18 to TRBJ2-1, with TRBD2 identical over 12 bases. Losses at the gene ends were 3 bases for V and 9 bases for J; bases not matched to a gene: 6. The CDR3 runs to 15 residues. The germline gives CDR1 KGHSH, CDR2 LQKENI. The full variable domain, with the rest looked up from reference TRBV18 and TRBJ2-1, is NAGVMQNPRHLVRRRGQEARLRCSPMKGHSHVYWYRQLPEEGLKFMVYLQKENIIDESGMPKERFSAEFPKEGPSILRIQQVVRGDSAAYFCASSPGTSGWGEQFFGPGTRLTVL.

The chain uses TRBV10-3 and TRBJ2-7; D perhaps matches TRBD1 (6 bases). Looked up from germline, CDR1 is ENHRY and CDR2 is SYGVKD. V was shortened by 10 bases and J by 5 bases, with 24 bases between the two germline ends. CDR3 length: 15 amino acids. The CDR3 DNA sequence: TGTGCCACCGCTTTCTCGAGGGGGTTGATGGACGAGCAGTACTTC. Translation: CATAFSRGLMDEQYF.

For the CDR3, the DNA is TGTGCCAGCAGCGTAGATAAGGGACACAGCCTCTCTGGAAACACCATATATTTT. Protein sequence: CASSVDKGHSLSGNTIYF. The chain uses TRBV9 and TRBJ1-3, with a tentative D call TRBD1 (6 bases). Germline CDR1 reads SGDLS; CDR2 reads YYNGEE. CDR3 length: 18 residues. V was cut by 0 bases and J by 0 bases, with 16 bases left in between.

The V call is TRBV19, the J call TRBJ2-1, with TRBD2 identical over 10 bases. The CDR3 has 16 amino acids. Germline trimming cut 2 bases from V and 7 bases from J; bases unmatched to any gene: 8. The germline V gene encodes CDR1 LNHDA and CDR2 SQIVND (reference sequence). The CDR3 protein is CASSILGLAAINEQFF. The CDR3 nucleotides are TGTGCCAGTAGTATACTAGGACTAGCGGCCATTAATGAGCAGTTCTTC.

V usage is TRBV19 and J usage is TRBJ2-7; 9 bases are a match to TRBD2. From germline, CDR1 is LNHDA and CDR2 SQIVND (reference sequence). Losses at the gene ends were 5 bases for V and 3 bases for J; bases not matched to a gene: 17. CDR3 size: 18 residues. The CDR3 DNA follows: TGTGCCAGTAGTCTTGCGCGGGGGGGAACAGGGGCATTCTACGAGCAGTACTTC. This codes for CASSLARGGTGAFYEQYF.

The chain is built from TRBV4-3 and TRBJ2-1, with 8 bases matching TRBD2. The germline gives CDR1 LGHNA, CDR2 YSLEER. V lost 5 bases and J lost 7; bases outside the gene matches: 10. CDR3 size: 15 residues. The CDR3 sequence: CASSREREMWNEQFF. CDR3 bases: TGCGCCAGCAGCAGGGAGCGGGAGATGTGGAATGAGCAGTTCTTC.

This chain joins TRBV5-4 and TRBJ2-7; D possibly corresponds to TRBD2 (5 bases). V was trimmed by 2 bases and J by 2 bases, leaving 14 bases between them. Germline loops: CDR1 SGHNT, CDR2 YYREEE (reference sequence). CDR3 length: 15 amino acids. The CDR3 is CASSFGITSTYEQYF. In DNA form, the CDR3 reads TGTGCCAGCAGCTTCGGGATTACCAGTACCTACGAGCAGTACTTC.

The chain combines TRBV5-4 with TRBJ2-1; D possibly corresponds to TRBD2 (7 bases). The V gene lost 1 base and the J gene lost 5 bases, with 13 bases spanning the gap. This CDR3 spans 15 amino acids. From germline, CDR1 is SGHNT and CDR2 YYREEE (reference sequence). The CDR3 here is CASSLRGAPNNEQFF. The CDR3 DNA reads as TGTGCCAGCAGCTTGCGGGGGGCACCAAACAATGAGCAGTTCTTC.